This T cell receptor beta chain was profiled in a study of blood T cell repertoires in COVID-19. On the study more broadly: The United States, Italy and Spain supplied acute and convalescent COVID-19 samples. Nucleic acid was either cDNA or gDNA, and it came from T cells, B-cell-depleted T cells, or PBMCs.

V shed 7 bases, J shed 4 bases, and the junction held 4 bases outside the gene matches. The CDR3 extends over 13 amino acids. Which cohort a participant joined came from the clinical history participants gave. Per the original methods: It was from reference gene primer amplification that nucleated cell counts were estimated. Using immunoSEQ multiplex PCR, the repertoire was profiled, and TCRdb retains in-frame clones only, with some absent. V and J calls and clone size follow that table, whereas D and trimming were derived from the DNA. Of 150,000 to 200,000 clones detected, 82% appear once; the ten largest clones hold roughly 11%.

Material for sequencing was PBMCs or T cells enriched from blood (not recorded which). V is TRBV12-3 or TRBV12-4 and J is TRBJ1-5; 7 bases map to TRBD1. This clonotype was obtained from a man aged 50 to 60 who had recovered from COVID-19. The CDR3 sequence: CASTVDRNQPQHF. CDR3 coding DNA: TGTGCCAGCACTGTGGACAGGAATCAGCCCCAGCATTTT.